These 23 T cell receptor beta chains were all obtained from the same sample, sequenced in a study of shared T cell receptors in the human thymus. TCRdb keeps only in-frame clones here, not all; method: immunoSEQ multiplex PCR. The top ten clones hold 0.02% of a sample with about 380,000 clones, more than 85% of them seen once. The specimen was thymocytes. Receptors were obtained from a human donor.

CDR3 region: CASSPYPKAGGAYEQYF. CDR3 bases: TGTGCCAGCAGCCCCTACCCCAAAGCGGGAGGGGCGTACGAGCAGTACTTC. The chain is built from TRBV11-2 and TRBJ2-7, with 10 bases lining up with TRBD2. Germline CDR1 and CDR2: SGHAT and FQNNGV. The CDR3 length is 17 residues. Trimming cost V 5 bases and J 4 bases; bases outside gene matches: 14.

This clone was counted once. The V gene is TRBV12-5, the J gene TRBJ2-5, with unresolved D. Germline V lookup: CDR1 LGHNT, CDR2 FRNRAP. The CDR3 spans 12 residues. Trimming pared 6 bases from V and 7 bases from J, leaving 12 bases between. CDR3 sequence (DNA): TGTGCTAGTGGACCCCCACGAGGGACCCAGTACTTC. Amino acid sequence: CASGPPRGTQYF.

This clone was picked up one time. This rearrangement joins TRBV6-1 to TRBJ2-3, with 13 bases matching TRBD2. This CDR3 spans 15 amino acids. Germline V lookup: CDR1 MNHNS, CDR2 SASEGT. With 6 bases clipped from V and 3 bases from J, the junction kept 3 bases outside the gene matches. For the CDR3, the DNA is TGTGCCAGCAGAGGACTAGCGGGAGTTACAGATACGCAGTATTTT. Protein: CASRGLAGVTDTQYF.

The V and J genes are TRBV11-2 and TRBJ2-7; D may be TRBD1 or TRBD2 (5 bases each). Germline lookup yields CDR1 SGHAT and CDR2 FQNNGV. There are 15 residues in the CDR3. Trimming took off 5 bases at V and 0 bases at J, with 14 bases between the two ends. In DNA form, the CDR3 reads TGTGCCAGCAGCATTCCGGGACGCTTCTCCTACGAGCAGTACTTC. It is translated as CASSIPGRFSYEQYF.

Comments on this clone: The junction does not match germline at one end; this may be a read error. The V and J genes are TRBV27 and TRBJ2-1; maybe TRBD2 (6 bases). The germline gives CDR1 MNHEY, CDR2 SMNVEV (reference sequence). The CDR3 length is 15 residues. The CDR3 DNA is TGTGCCAGCAGTTTACGAGGGGACTCCTTCAATGAGCAGTTCTTC. It specifies CASSLRGDSFNEQFF.

The chain uses TRBV11-2 and TRBJ2-3; D ambiguous. The germline V gene encodes CDR1 SGHAT and CDR2 FQNNGV. The V end was cut by 1 base, the J end by 0 bases, with 14 bases between. The CDR3 has 17 residues. The CDR3 DNA reads TGTGCCAGCAGCTTAGGGGAAGGACCGAGAAGCACAGATACGCAGTATTTT. Encoded protein: CASSLGEGPRSTDTQYF.

In DNA form, the CDR3 reads TGTGCCTGGAGTGCCTTGACAGGGGGCAGGATAGCGGGAGTCGTACTGTACGAGCAGTACTTC. It codes for CAWSALTGGRIAGVVLYEQYF. V and J are TRBV30 and TRBJ2-7; maybe TRBD1 (10 bases). Germline assignment: CDR1 GTSNPN and CDR2 SVGIG (reference sequence). This CDR3 contains 21 residues. V lost 1 base, J lost 4 bases, and 35 bases lay in between.

This chain joins TRBV9 and TRBJ2-1, with 9 bases that match TRBD2. CDR1 and CDR2 from the germline V gene are SGDLS and YYNGEE. Germline trimming cut 6 bases from V and 5 bases from J; bases unmatched to any gene: 3. The CDR3 totals 13 residues. The CDR3 reads CASKTSGDNEQFF. The CDR3 DNA reads TGTGCCAGCAAGACTAGCGGAGACAATGAGCAGTTCTTC.

The rearrangement links TRBV5-8 to TRBJ2-7, with 7 bases aligning to TRBD1. From germline, CDR1 is SGHTS and CDR2 YDEGEE. The junction had 7 bases not matched to a gene; V was cut back by 2 bases and J by 5 bases. The CDR3 sequence is 14 residues long. CDR3 DNA sequence: TGTGCCAGCAGCTTACTACAGGGGAGCCACGAGCAGTACTTC. Encoded protein: CASSLLQGSHEQYF. Full variable domain (rest looked up from reference TRBV5-8 and TRBJ2-7): EAGVTQSPTHLIKTRGQQATLRCSPISGHTSVYWYQQALGLGLQFLLWYDEGEERNRGNFPPRFSGRQFPNYSSELNVNALELEDSALYLCASSLLQGSHEQYFGPGTRLTVT.

This clone was recorded a few times. This chain connects TRBV7-6 to TRBJ1-2; TRBD1 aligns across 7 bases. Germline assignment: CDR1 SGHVS and CDR2 FNYEAQ. With 5 bases clipped from V and 0 bases from J, the junction kept 15 bases outside the gene matches. There are 18 residues in the CDR3. The CDR3 sequence is CASSPLGQDWDTNYGYTF. DNA of the CDR3: TGTGCCAGCAGCCCACTAGGACAGGACTGGGATACTAACTATGGCTACACCTTC.

J is TRBJ1-6 and V is TRBV28, with D perhaps TRBD1 (6 bases). Germline V gene sequence: CDR1 MDHEN, CDR2 SYDVKM. The CDR3 totals 15 residues. Deletions cut 8 bases from V and 5 bases from J, with 16 bases between. Here the CDR3 DNA reads TGTGCCAGCGATGCGGGGGGCGGTAATAATTCACCCCTCCACTTT. This gives the protein CASDAGGGNNSPLHF.

This chain links TRBV11-2 with TRBJ2-3; D is unresolved. V lost 0 bases to trimming and J lost 1 base, with 11 bases between them. The CDR3 consists of 16 residues. CDR1 and CDR2 (germline): SGHAT, FQNNGV. The CDR3 DNA reads TGTGCCAGCAGCTTAGATGGGCGTATTCGCACAGATACGCAGTATTTT. It encodes CASSLDGRIRTDTQYF.

V gene TRBV28 combines with J gene TRBJ1-2, with D perhaps TRBD1 (5 bases). The CDR3 length is 17 residues. Germline CDR1 MDHEN, CDR2 SYDVKM. V shed 5 bases and J shed 4 bases, with 23 bases lying between them. CDR3 coding DNA: TGTGCCAGCAGTCCCTCTCATTCCCGGGGGAGGATCTATGGCTACACCTTC. Residues: CASSPSHSRGRIYGYTF.

This sequence joins TRBV12-1 and TRBJ2-4; the table names TRBD1, a call not compared with the DNA. TRBV12-1 is classified as a pseudogene. This CDR3 spans 22 amino acids. In DNA, the CDR3 is TGTGCCAGCAGCACCTGGACAGGGGCGAGAGTGTGGGCCTGCAAAGCCAAAAACATTCAGTACTTC. Translating it yields CASSTWTGARVWACKAKNIQYF.

This chain uses TRBV10-1 with TRBJ2-7; D might be TRBD1 or TRBD2, each matching 5 bases. The germline gives CDR1 WNHNN, CDR2 SYGVQD (reference sequence). The CDR3 sequence is 14 residues long. Trimming removed 3 bases at V and 2 bases at J, with 11 bases between. The chain's CDR3 is CASSDRGSPYEQYF. In DNA form, the CDR3 reads TGCGCCAGCAGTGATCGGGGCAGTCCCTACGAGCAGTACTTC.

This clone has just one count. The chain recombines TRBV28 with TRBJ1-4; 9 nucleotides line up with TRBD1. The CDR3 has 15 residues. V trimming: 4 bases; J trimming: 8 bases; junction bases outside the gene matches: 8. CDR1 is MDHEN and CDR2 is SYDVKM in the germline V gene. The CDR3: CASSSGTGKREKLFF. DNA of the CDR3: TGTGCCAGCAGTTCAGGGACAGGGAAGAGAGAAAAACTGTTTTTT.

The chain carries TRBV7-9 and TRBJ1-2, with 9 bases matching TRBD1. The V gene end was trimmed by 7 bases and the J gene end by 4 bases; junction bases not matched to a gene: 13. The CDR3 contains 16 residues. Germline-derived CDR1 and CDR2 are SEHNR and FQNEAQ (reference sequence). The CDR3 DNA is TGTGCCAGCACCCTCCTTCCGGGACAGGGAACCTATGGCTACACCTTC. This gives the protein CASTLLPGQGTYGYTF.

The chain couples TRBV5-6 to TRBJ1-1; TRBD1 might be the D (6 bases). V gave up 4 bases and J gave up 1 base, with 26 bases separating them. Germline CDR1 and CDR2: SGHDT and YYEEEE. CDR3 size: 19 residues. CDR3 region: CASSPDRGGDNRRNTEAFF. The CDR3 DNA sequence: TGTGCCAGCAGCCCGGATCGGGGGGGCGACAATAGGAGGAACACTGAAGCTTTCTTT.

The rearrangement joins TRBV5-1 to TRBJ2-2; 8 positions agree with TRBD2. The CDR3 length is 18 residues. The germline CDR1 and CDR2 sequences are SGHRS and YFSETQ. Unmatched junction bases numbered 14, after V lost 4 bases and J lost 3 bases. Here the CDR3 DNA reads TGCGCCAGCAGCCCCGACCTAACTAGCGGTCCCTACACCGGGGAGCTGTTTTTT. Translation: CASSPDLTSGPYTGELFF.

This rearrangement joins TRBV27 to TRBJ2-5, with D tentatively TRBD1 (6 bases). The V and J ends lost 5 bases and 2 bases respectively, with 36 bases between them. Per the germline V gene, CDR1 is MNHEY and CDR2 is SMNVEV (reference sequence). CDR3 length: 22 residues. The CDR3 loop reads CASSPNPFPQDRTKILQETQYF. Here the CDR3 DNA reads TGTGCCAGCAGTCCAAACCCCTTTCCTCAAGACAGGACCAAGATATTACAAGAGACCCAGTACTTC.

The V and J genes are TRBV5-6 and TRBJ1-2; D is ambiguous. The CDR3 length is 16 residues. Trimming pared 3 bases from V and 0 bases from J, leaving 15 bases between. The germline CDR1 and CDR2 sequences are SGHDT and YYEEEE. CDR3 DNA sequence: TGTGCCAGCAGCTCCGATTTGCGGGGTGCTAACTATGGCTACACCTTC. Its translation: CASSSDLRGANYGYTF.

The chain combines TRBV7-9 with TRBJ1-3; D call uncertain. Germline values: CDR1 SEHNR, CDR2 FQNEAQ (reference sequence). Trimming left V 4 bases short and J 2 bases short, with 15 bases between. The CDR3 is 16 amino acids. This chain's CDR3 is CASSSVTGSPGNTIYF. In DNA form, the CDR3 reads TGTGCCAGCAGCTCCGTGACCGGAAGTCCTGGAAACACCATATATTTT.

The J gene is TRBJ2-2, the V gene TRBV15; 9 bases fit TRBD2. CDR1 LNHNV and CDR2 YYDKDF come from the germline V gene (reference sequence). Trimming at V came to 1 base and at J to 6 bases, leaving 21 bases not matched to a gene. The CDR3 is 21 amino acids. The DNA of the CDR3 is TGTGCCACCAGCAGAGTTCGGGACCGTATGGATGGCGGGAGGGCCGCCGGGGAGCTGTTTTTT. It is translated as CATSRVRDRMDGGRAAGELFF.